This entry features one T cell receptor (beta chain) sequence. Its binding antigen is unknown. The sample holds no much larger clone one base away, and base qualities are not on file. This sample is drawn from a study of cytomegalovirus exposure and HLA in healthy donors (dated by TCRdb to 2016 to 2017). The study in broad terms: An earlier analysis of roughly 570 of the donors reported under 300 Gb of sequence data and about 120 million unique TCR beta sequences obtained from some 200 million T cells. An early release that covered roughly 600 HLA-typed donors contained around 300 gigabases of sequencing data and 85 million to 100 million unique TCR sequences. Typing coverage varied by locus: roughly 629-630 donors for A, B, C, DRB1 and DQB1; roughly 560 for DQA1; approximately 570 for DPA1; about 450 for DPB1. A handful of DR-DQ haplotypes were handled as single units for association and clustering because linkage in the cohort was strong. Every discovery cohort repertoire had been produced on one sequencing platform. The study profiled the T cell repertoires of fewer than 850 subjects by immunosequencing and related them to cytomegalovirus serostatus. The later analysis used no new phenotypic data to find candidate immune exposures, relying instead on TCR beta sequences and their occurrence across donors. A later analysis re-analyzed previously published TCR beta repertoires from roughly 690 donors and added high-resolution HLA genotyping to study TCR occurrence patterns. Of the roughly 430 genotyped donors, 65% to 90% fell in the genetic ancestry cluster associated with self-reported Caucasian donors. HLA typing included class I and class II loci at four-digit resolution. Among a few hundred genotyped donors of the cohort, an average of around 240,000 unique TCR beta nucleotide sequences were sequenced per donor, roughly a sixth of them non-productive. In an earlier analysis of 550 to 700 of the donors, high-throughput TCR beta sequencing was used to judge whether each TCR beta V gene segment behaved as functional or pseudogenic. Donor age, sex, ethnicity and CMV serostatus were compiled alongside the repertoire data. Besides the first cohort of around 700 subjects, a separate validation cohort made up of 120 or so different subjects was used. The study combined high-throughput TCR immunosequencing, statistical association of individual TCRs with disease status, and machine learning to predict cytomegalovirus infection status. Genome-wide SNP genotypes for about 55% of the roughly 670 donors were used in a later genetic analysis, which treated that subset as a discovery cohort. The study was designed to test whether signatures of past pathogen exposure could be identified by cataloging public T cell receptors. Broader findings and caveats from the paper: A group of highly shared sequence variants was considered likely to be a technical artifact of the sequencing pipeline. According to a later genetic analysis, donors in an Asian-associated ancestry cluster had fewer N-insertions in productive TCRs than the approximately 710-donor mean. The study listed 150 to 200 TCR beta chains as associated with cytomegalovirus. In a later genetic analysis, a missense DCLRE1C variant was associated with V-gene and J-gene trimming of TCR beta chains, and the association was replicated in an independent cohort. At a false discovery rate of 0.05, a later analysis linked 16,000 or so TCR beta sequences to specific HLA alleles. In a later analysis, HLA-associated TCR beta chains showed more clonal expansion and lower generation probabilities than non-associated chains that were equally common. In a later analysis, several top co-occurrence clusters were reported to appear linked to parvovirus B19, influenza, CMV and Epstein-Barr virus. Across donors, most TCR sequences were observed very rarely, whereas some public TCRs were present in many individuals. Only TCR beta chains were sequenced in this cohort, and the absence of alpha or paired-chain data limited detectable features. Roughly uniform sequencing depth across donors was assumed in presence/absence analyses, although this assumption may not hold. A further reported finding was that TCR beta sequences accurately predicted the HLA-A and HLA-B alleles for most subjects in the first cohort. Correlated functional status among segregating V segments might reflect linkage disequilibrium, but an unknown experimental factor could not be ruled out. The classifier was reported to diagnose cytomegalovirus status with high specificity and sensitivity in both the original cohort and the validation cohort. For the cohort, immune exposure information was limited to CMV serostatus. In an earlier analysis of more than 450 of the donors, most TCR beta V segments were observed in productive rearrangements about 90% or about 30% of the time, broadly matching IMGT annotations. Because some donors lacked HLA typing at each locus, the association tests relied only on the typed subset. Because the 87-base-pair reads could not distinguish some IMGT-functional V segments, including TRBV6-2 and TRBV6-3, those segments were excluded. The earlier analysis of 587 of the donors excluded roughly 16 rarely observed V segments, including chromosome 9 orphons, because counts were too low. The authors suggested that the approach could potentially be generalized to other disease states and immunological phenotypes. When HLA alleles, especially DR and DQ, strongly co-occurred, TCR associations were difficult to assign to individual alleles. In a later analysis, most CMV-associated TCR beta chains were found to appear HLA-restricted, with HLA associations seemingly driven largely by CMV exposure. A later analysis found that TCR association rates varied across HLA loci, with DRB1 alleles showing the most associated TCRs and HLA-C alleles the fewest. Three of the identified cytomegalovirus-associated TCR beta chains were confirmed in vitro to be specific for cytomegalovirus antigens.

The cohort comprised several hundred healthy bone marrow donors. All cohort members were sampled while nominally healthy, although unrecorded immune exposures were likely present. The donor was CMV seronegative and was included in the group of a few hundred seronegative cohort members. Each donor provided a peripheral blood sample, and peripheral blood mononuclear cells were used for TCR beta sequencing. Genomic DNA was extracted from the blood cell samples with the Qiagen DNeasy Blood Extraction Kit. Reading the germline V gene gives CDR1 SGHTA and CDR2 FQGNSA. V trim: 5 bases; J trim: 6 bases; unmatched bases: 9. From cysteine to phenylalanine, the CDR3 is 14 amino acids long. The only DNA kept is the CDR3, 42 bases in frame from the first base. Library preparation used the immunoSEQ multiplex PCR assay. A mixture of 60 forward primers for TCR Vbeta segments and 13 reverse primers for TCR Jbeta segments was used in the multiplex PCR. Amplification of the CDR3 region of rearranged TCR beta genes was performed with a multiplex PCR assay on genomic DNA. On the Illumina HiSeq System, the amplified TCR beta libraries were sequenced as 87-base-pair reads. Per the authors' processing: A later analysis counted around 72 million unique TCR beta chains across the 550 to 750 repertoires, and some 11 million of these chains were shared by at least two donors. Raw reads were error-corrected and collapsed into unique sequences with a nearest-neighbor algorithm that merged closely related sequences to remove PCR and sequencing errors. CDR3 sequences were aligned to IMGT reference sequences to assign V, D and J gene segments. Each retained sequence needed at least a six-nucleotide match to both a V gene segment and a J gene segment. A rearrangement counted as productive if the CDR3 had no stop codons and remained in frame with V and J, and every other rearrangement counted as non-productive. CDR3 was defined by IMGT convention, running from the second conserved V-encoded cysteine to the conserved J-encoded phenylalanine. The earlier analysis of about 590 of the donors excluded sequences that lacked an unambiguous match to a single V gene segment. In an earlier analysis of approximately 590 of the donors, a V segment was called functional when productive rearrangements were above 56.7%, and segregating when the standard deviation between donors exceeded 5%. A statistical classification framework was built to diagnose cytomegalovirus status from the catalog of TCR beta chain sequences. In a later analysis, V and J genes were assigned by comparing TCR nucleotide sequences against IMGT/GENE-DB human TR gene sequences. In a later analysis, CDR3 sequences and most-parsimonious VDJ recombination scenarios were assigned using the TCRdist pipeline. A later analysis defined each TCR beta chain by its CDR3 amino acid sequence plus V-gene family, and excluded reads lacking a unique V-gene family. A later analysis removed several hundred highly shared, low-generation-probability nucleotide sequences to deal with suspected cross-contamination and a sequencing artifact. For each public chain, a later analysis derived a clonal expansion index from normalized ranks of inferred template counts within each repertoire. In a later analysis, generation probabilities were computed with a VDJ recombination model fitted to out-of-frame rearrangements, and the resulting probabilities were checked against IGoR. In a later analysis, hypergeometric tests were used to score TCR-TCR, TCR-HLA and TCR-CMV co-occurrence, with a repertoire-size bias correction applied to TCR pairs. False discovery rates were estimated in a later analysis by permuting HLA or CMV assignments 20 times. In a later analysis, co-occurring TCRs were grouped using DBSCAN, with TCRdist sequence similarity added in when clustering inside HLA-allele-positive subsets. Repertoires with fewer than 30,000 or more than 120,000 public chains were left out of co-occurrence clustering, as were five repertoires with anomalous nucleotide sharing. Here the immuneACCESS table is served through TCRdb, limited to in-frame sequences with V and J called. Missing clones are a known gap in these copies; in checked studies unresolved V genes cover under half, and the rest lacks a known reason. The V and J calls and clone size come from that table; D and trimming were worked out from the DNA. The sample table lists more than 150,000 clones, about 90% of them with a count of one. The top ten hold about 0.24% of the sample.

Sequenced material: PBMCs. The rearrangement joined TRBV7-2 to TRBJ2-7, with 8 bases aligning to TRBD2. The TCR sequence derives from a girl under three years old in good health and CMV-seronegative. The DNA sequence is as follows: TGTGCCAGCAGCCAGGGACTAGGGGTCCGCGAGCAGTACTTC. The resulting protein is CASSQGLGVREQYF.